Below, 29 T cell receptor beta chains from the same sample are listed, as sequenced in a study of CD8+CD57+ T cells in acquired aplastic anemia. Template material for TCR beta VDJ and CDR3 profiling consisted of genomic DNA. TCRdb fed the reads into MiXCR, producing one record per CDR3 protein. Here the sample spans 150,000 to 200,000 distinct CDR3 sequences, around 48% being singletons. Patients selected for sequencing had displayed CD8+CD57+ cell expansion by flow cytometry. The material sequenced was sorted CD4+, CD8+, or CD8+CD57+ T cells (not recorded which) from PBMCs. These TCRs come from a human donor with aplastic anemia.

The chain uses TRBV29-1 and TRBJ2-5, with 10 positions matching TRBD2. The CDR3 has 15 amino acids. The germline V gene encodes CDR1 SQVTM and CDR2 ANQGSEA. V shed 6 bases, J shed 4 bases, and the junction held 11 bases outside the gene matches. The CDR3, as DNA: TGCAGCGTACTACTATTAGCGGGAGGAGGAGAGACCCAGTACTTC. It codes for CSVLLLAGGGETQYF.

The chain links TRBV2 to TRBJ2-5; D perhaps matches TRBD2 (6 bases). This CDR3 has 15 amino acids. Trimming removed 2 bases at V and 5 bases at J, with 15 bases between. Germline CDR1 reads SNHLY; CDR2 reads FYNNEI. The DNA for the CDR3 is TGTGCCAGCAGTGAACTGGCACTAGCTGCTGAGACCCAGTACTTC. This sequence encodes CASSELALAAETQYF.

The rearrangement uses TRBV20-1 and TRBJ2-1; possible D gene TRBD2, 5 bases. The CDR3 runs to 17 residues. CDR1 and CDR2 (germline): DFQATT, SNEGSKA (reference sequence). Trimming took off 2 bases at V and 2 bases at J, with 19 bases between the two ends. The CDR3 reads CSARSRRLEGTYNEQFF. The DNA of the CDR3 is TGCAGTGCTAGATCCCGTAGACTTGAGGGCACCTACAATGAGCAGTTCTTC.

This clonotype was recorded only once. This rearrangement joins TRBV29-1 to TRBJ2-7; no reliable D call. V was clipped by 3 bases and J by 6 bases, with 12 bases between them. Germline CDR1 is SQVTM and CDR2 is ANQGSEA. The CDR3 is made up of 12 amino acids. CDR3 bases: TGCAGCGTTGATGGTAGGGTTGGCGAGCAGTACTTC. Translating it yields CSVDGRVGEQYF.

Note on this clonotype: With a much larger clone just one base away, this may be a read error. The chain employs TRBV19 and TRBJ2-1; 9 nucleotides align to TRBD2. Germline CDR1 and CDR2: LNHDA and SQIVND (reference sequence). The CDR3 length is 16 residues. J was trimmed by 2 bases and V by 6 bases; bases with no gene match: 8. The CDR3 reads CASRLSGGSPYNEQFF. The DNA of the CDR3 is TGTGCCAGTAGACTCAGCGGGGGGAGCCCCTACAATGAGCAGTTCTTC.

This clonotype was picked up many times. The gene calls are TRBV5-1 and TRBJ2-2; D remains ambiguous. Per germline, CDR1 SGHRS and CDR2 YFSETQ. Trimming took 0 bases from V and 1 from J, leaving 7 bases between them. The CDR3 is 15 amino acids. The CDR3, as DNA: TGCGCCAGCAGCTTGGGATCGGTGAACACCGGGGAGCTGTTTTTT. The encoded protein is CASSLGSVNTGELFF. Complete variable domain (other parts from reference TRBV5-1 and TRBJ2-2): KAGVTQTPRYLIKTRGQQVTLSCSPISGHRSVSWYQQTPGQGLQFLFEYFSETQRNKGNFPGRFSGRQFSNSRSEMNVSTLELGDSALYLCASSLGSVNTGELFFGEGSRLTVL.

V and J are TRBV30 and TRBJ1-5; unclear D gene. The germline gives CDR1 GTSNPN, CDR2 SVGIG (reference sequence). V gave up 1 base and J gave up 3 bases, with 16 bases separating them. The CDR3 spans 16 residues. The DNA for the CDR3 is TGTGCCTGGAGTGACCGCCTGATGGAGCTCAATCAGCCCCAGCATTTT. Encoded protein: CAWSDRLMELNQPQHF.

The chain employs TRBV20-1 and TRBJ2-3; 8 nucleotides align to TRBD1. CDR1 is DFQATT, CDR2 SNEGSKA, per germline (reference sequence). J lost 9 bases, V lost 6 bases, and 5 bases had no gene match. The CDR3 loop spans 11 amino acids. CDR3 loop: CSAQQGVTQYF. The CDR3, as DNA: TGCAGTGCGCAACAGGGGGTCACGCAGTATTTT.

This clonotype was recorded many times. The chain carries TRBV11-1 and TRBJ2-3, with D perhaps matching TRBD1 (7 bases). This CDR3 has 15 amino acids. Trimming took off 5 bases at V and 5 bases at J, with 17 bases between the two ends. The germline V gene encodes CDR1 SGHAT and CDR2 FQDESV (reference sequence). In nucleotides, the CDR3 is TGTGCCAGCAGCCGCACAGGGGACTCTGGAGATACGCAGTATTTT. Its protein product is CASSRTGDSGDTQYF.

This clonotype came up once. The chain couples TRBV4-3 to TRBJ1-6; 7 bases map to TRBD1. V lost 1 base and J lost 8; bases outside the gene matches: 5. The CDR3 is made up of 15 amino acids. CDR1 and CDR2 (germline): LGHNA, YSLEER. Here the CDR3 reads CASSQVRTGDSPLHF. In nucleotides, the CDR3 is TGCGCCAGCAGCCAAGTCCGGACAGGAGATTCACCCCTCCACTTT.

This clonotype was recorded many times. This chain connects TRBV7-2 to TRBJ2-5; TRBD2 aligns across 8 bases. The CDR3 sequence is 15 residues long. Germline CDR1 reads SGHTA; CDR2 reads FQGNSA. Germline trimming cut 7 bases from V and 0 bases from J; bases unmatched to any gene: 7. This CDR3 is CASIPGGGYQETQYF. Here the CDR3 DNA reads TGTGCCAGCATCCCTGGCGGGGGGTACCAAGAGACCCAGTACTTC.

The sample holds a few counts of this clonotype. The chain links TRBV7-2 to TRBJ2-3; no definite D call. The germline V gene has CDR1 SGHTA and CDR2 FQGNSA. The ends were cut back, 3 bases at V and 2 bases at J, with 6 bases in the middle. The CDR3 totals 13 residues. The CDR3 loop reads CASSLAITDTQYF. DNA of the CDR3: TGTGCCAGCAGCTTGGCTATCACAGATACGCAGTATTTT.

This clonotype appeared a few times. The CDR3 coding sequence is TGTGCCAGCAGTGAATCCCGAGGGACAGTGGGATTGGGAACTGAAGCTTTCTTT. This gives the protein CASSESRGTVGLGTEAFF. This chain connects TRBV6-1 to TRBJ1-1; TRBD1 aligns across 7 bases. The CDR3 is 18 residues long. Germline V gene data show CDR1 as MNHNS and CDR2 as SASEGT. Unmatched junction bases numbered 17, after V lost 2 bases and J lost 5 bases.

This clonotype was counted only a few times. The V and J genes are TRBV18 and TRBJ2-3, with D unresolved. This CDR3 has 13 residues. Germline CDR1 is KGHSH and CDR2 is LQKENI. The V and J ends lost 4 bases and 0 bases respectively, with 5 bases between them. As DNA, the CDR3 is TGTGCCAGCTCACTATATAGCACAGATACGCAGTATTTT. Its translation: CASSLYSTDTQYF.

This clonotype was seen repeatedly, ten times or more. CDR3 loop: CASSSSRTGSFLDEQYF. DNA for the CDR3: TGTGCCAGCAGCTCCTCCCGGACAGGCTCCTTTCTGGACGAGCAGTACTTC. This chain uses TRBV7-6 with TRBJ2-7; 7 bases are shared with TRBD1. The trim removed 4 bases at V and 5 bases at J, leaving 17 bases unmatched. The germline CDR1 and CDR2 sequences are SGHVS and FNYEAQ. CDR3 length: 17 residues. Full variable domain (remainder filled in from reference TRBV7-6 and TRBJ2-7): GAGVSQSPRYKVTKRGQDVALRCDPISGHVSLYWYRQALGQGPEFLTYFNYEAQQDKSGLPNDRFSAERPEGSISTLTIQRTEQRDSAMYRCASSSSRTGSFLDEQYFGPGTRLTVT.

A word on this clonotype: This may be a read error, as it is one base from a much larger clone. V gene TRBV20-1 combines with J gene TRBJ2-2; 8 bases line up with TRBD2. Germline values: CDR1 DFQATT, CDR2 SNEGSKA (reference sequence). This CDR3 comprises 15 residues. CDR3 nucleotides: TGCAGTGCTAGAGATTTAGCGGGAACGGCCGGGGGGCTGTTTTTT. Protein: CSARDLAGTAGGLFF.

The chain recombines TRBV15 with TRBJ1-5; D gene unclear. V lost 0 bases, J lost 6 bases, and 9 bases lay in between. The CDR3 extends over 14 amino acids. CDR1 LNHNV and CDR2 YYDKDF come from the germline V gene (reference sequence). CDR3 sequence reads: CATSREEGFQPQHF. Here the CDR3 DNA reads TGTGCCACCAGCAGAGAAGAAGGGTTTCAGCCCCAGCATTTT.

In its sample, this clonotype was seen once. The V and J genes are TRBV6-5 and TRBJ1-2, with unresolved D. The CDR3 covers 16 residues. V was cut by 2 bases and J by 10 bases, with 23 bases left in between. Per germline, CDR1 MNHEY and CDR2 SVGAGI. The DNA of the CDR3 is TGTGCCAGCAGTTACCTTCCCTGGGCCGCCTCGCCAGACTACACCTTC. It translates to CASSYLPWAASPDYTF.

The chain links TRBV7-6 to TRBJ2-7, with TRBD2 matching 11 bases. Germline CDR1 and CDR2: SGHVS and FNYEAQ. The CDR3 spans 16 residues. V shed 0 bases and J 3 bases; nucleotides not matched to a gene: 4. The CDR3 sequence: CASSLASGTSGYEQYF. CDR3 DNA sequence: TGTGCCAGCAGCTTAGCTTCTGGGACTAGCGGCTACGAGCAGTACTTC. Variable domain in full (rest from reference TRBV7-6 and TRBJ2-7): GAGVSQSPRYKVTKRGQDVALRCDPISGHVSLYWYRQALGQGPEFLTYFNYEAQQDKSGLPNDRFSAERPEGSISTLTIQRTEQRDSAMYRCASSLASGTSGYEQYFGPGTRLTVT.

There are many counts of this clonotype. DNA for the CDR3: TGTGCCAGCAGCGGGGCGGCTAGCGGGAGGGCGGGTGAGCAGTTCTTC. Its translation: CASSGAASGRAGEQFF. The chain joins TRBV9 to TRBJ2-1; TRBD2 agrees at 12 bases. The CDR3 length is 16 residues. Looked up from germline, CDR1 is SGDLS and CDR2 is YYNGEE. The trim removed 3 bases at V and 9 bases at J, leaving 10 bases unmatched.

This clonotype has more than one count but fewer than ten. The V gene is TRBV6-5, the J gene TRBJ1-6, with D possibly being TRBD1 (6 bases). Trimming took 2 bases from V and 8 from J, leaving 16 bases between them. This CDR3 region has 16 residues. Germline lookup yields CDR1 MNHEY and CDR2 SVGAGI. The CDR3 coding sequence is TGTGCCAGCAGTTACGGGCGACAGGCCGCTGATTCACCCCTCCACTTT. It is translated as CASSYGRQAADSPLHF.

In its sample, this clonotype was seen a few times. The chain employs TRBV20-1 and TRBJ1-6; D may be TRBD1 (6 bases). This CDR3 has 16 residues. The germline CDR1 and CDR2 sequences are DFQATT and SNEGSKA (reference sequence). Trimming took 0 bases from V and 9 from J, leaving 18 bases between them. DNA for the CDR3: TGCAGTGCTAGAGATCTTAGGGCAGGGGACTTTTCACCCCTCCACTTT. Amino acids: CSARDLRAGDFSPLHF.

On this clonotype: A much larger clone sits a single nucleotide away, making a read error possible. The rearrangement links TRBV5-8 to TRBJ2-1; D not resolved. Trimming left V 0 bases short and J 1 base short, with 5 bases between. The CDR3 sequence is 14 residues long. Germline CDR1 is SGHTS and CDR2 is YDEGEE. CDR3 loop: CASSLGVSYNEQFF. DNA of the CDR3: TGTGCCAGCAGCTTGGGTGTGTCCTACAATGAGCAGTTCTTC.

This chain links TRBV25-1 with TRBJ1-1; tentative D call: TRBD1 (5 bases). Germline assignment: CDR1 MGHDK and CDR2 SYGVNS. The ends were cut back, 4 bases at V and 3 bases at J, with 12 bases in the middle. The CDR3 has 14 residues. The CDR3 loop reads CASSGRGPYTEAFF. For the CDR3, the DNA is TGTGCCAGCAGTGGTCGGGGACCGTACACTGAAGCTTTCTTT.

The CDR3 DNA is TGTGCCAGCAGCTTAAGGACGGAGGAAGAGACCCAGTACTTC. It codes for CASSLRTEEETQYF. The rearrangement links TRBV7-9 to TRBJ2-5; D might be TRBD2 (5 bases). The CDR3 spans 14 residues. Germline CDR1 is SEHNR and CDR2 is FQNEAQ (reference sequence). V gave up 2 bases and J gave up 3 bases, with 10 bases separating them.

This clonotype has at least ten counts. The chain links TRBV20-1 to TRBJ1-1; perhaps TRBD1 as D (5 bases). This CDR3 region has 13 residues. Germline CDR1 DFQATT, CDR2 SNEGSKA (reference sequence). Trimming removed 2 bases at V and 6 bases at J, with 13 bases between. CDR3 sequence reads: CSARWGERAEAFF. The CDR3 DNA reads TGCAGTGCTAGATGGGGCGAACGGGCTGAAGCTTTCTTT.

The chain recombines TRBV12-3 or TRBV12-4 with TRBJ2-6; D ambiguous. Trimming took 4 bases from V and 18 from J, leaving 4 bases between them. The CDR3 has 8 residues. CDR3 coding DNA: TGTGCCAGCAGTTCCGGGACTTTC. Amino acid sequence: CASSSGTF.

This clonotype was counted many times. J is TRBJ2-7 and V is TRBV3-1; 7 bases align to TRBD1. CDR1 and CDR2 from the germline V gene are LGHDT and YNNKEL (reference sequence). This CDR3 has 15 amino acids. The V and J ends lost 3 bases and 1 base, in that order; junction bases with no gene match: 6. The CDR3 DNA is TGTGCCAGCAGCCATCTTGGACAGGTTTCCTACGAGCAGTACTTC. Translation: CASSHLGQVSYEQYF.

This clonotype was detected ten times or more. The rearrangement joins TRBV29-1 to TRBJ2-2, with D perhaps TRBD1 (6 bases). The CDR3 has 15 amino acids. The germline V gene has CDR1 SQVTM and CDR2 ANQGSEA. V was shortened by 6 bases and J by 0 bases, with 14 bases between the two germline ends. The CDR3 nucleotides read TGCAGCGTGGGGGCCGGGACACCGAACACCGGGGAGCTGTTTTTT. Amino acids: CSVGAGTPNTGELFF.